The entry below gives a single T cell receptor beta chain sequence along with its context. This sample is drawn from a study of control samples from healthy donors and cancer patients. V was pared by 6 bases and J by 1 base, with 13 bases between. The CDR3 extends over 15 amino acids. The germline CDR1 and CDR2 sequences are MDHEN and SYDVKM. Libraries were prepared by immunoSEQ multiplex PCR; TCRdb keeps only in-frame clonotypes and omits some of them. Of about 6,000 clones in the sample, around 72% were seen once. The sequence came from a male donor with melanoma. The sequencing sample was made of formalin-fixed, paraffin-embedded tissue. The J gene is TRBJ2-1, the V gene TRBV28; possibly TRBD2 for D (6 bases). The CDR3 loop is CASSMGLVSYNEQFF. In DNA form, the CDR3 reads TGTGCCAGCAGCATGGGACTGGTATCCTACAATGAGCAGTTCTTC.